This T cell receptor (beta chain) was captured by sequencing in a study of T cell responses to AZD1222 COVID-19 vaccine (dated by TCRdb to the early 2020s). Regarding the complete study: Because spike-specific TCR depth and breadth did not differ between the two schedules, AZD1222 recipients who got a second dose at roughly 4 weeks were pooled with those who got a second dose at roughly 12 weeks. A total of roughly 240 trial participants underwent TCR sequencing, of whom about 210 received two doses of AZD1222 and around 25 received two doses of the MenACWY control vaccine. Enrollment into the trials was organized by age into subgroups of 18-55, 56-69 and 70-plus years, and those subgroups contained approximately 150, 30 and 60 TCR-sequenced participants, respectively. Beyond this particular receptor, the publication reports: The 56-69-year group was small, and its depth increase did not reach significance, likely because of low power. Only six AZD1222 recipients were SARS-CoV-2 seropositive at baseline, limiting conclusions about previously exposed vaccinees. Participants were mostly white British, with more females than males. The authors suggested clonal diversity may have been underestimated. Nearly half of unique spike-specific TCRs reportedly recognized epitopes outside regions mutated in the B.1.351 and B.1.1.7 variants. A significant rise in spike-specific TCR breadth and depth was observed after two AZD1222 doses relative to day 0 and relative to MenACWY recipients. Because no day 14 peak-response samples were available, the repertoires could be characterized only after the peak T cell response. The whole spike protein was spanned by vaccine-associated CD4 TCRs, and dominant responses were seen in regions 160-218 and 743-854.

CDR3 length: 14 amino acids, cysteine to phenylalanine. The read is trimmed to its CDR3 DNA, 42 bases read in frame from base 1. V is reduced by 5 bases and J by 3 bases, leaving a spacing of 11 bases between them. CDR1 and CDR2 are read off the germline V gene as SGHTA and FQGNSA. Per the publication, the time point label means: baseline before first vaccination. Vaccinee samples came from UK trials COV001 and COV002, including a single-blind randomized controlled phase 2/3 trial of AZD1222 (ChAdOx1 nCoV-19) in healthy adults. Trial participant PBMC samples were collected at day 0 and day 28 after the second dose for TCRbeta chain sequencing. The CDR3 regions of human TCRbeta chains were subjected to immunosequencing. The source study handled its data this way. TCRs in the repertoires were matched against a reference library of SARS-CoV-2-specific TCRs that had been generated with the MIRA antigen-specificity platform. Breadth meant the fraction of unique TCRs that were SARS-CoV-2-associated, whereas depth meant the fraction of total T cells that were SARS-CoV-2-associated. Using the MIRA data, every spike-specific TCR was mapped to the spike region that the TCR reacted to and assigned to either a CD4 or a CD8 class. Log10-transformed breadth and depth values were compared by one-way ANOVA with Sidak's multiple comparisons tests. Held by TCRdb, this immuneACCESS table contains in-frame sequences only and omits some clones. Under half of the omission traces to an unresolved V gene where checked; the cause of the rest is unknown. The V and J calls and clone size come from that table; D and trimming were worked out from the DNA. The sample table shows 30,000 to 35,000 clones, and approximately 90% are seen once. The ten largest clones represent under 60% of the sample.

This clone showed up just once. Its recognized antigen is unknown. No much larger clonotype is one base removed from it; base qualities were not supplied. The sequence is built from TRBV7-2 and TRBJ2-1, with the D gene uncertain. Sample: peripheral blood, taken on day 0 of AZD1222 vaccination. The receptor was derived from an adult in good health. Here the CDR3 is given as CASSIDYGYNEQFF. The DNA reads TGTGCCAGCAGCATAGATTACGGCTACAATGAGCAGTTCTTC.